This is a list of T cell receptor beta chains from one sample in a study of T-cell reconstitution after alpha-beta-depleted transplantation in children. A single record per CDR3 protein comes from TCRdb applying MiXCR to the PCR reads. The sample lists some 310,000 distinct CDR3 sequences; around 20% were seen once. The source was PBMCs, mostly from graft donor cells, collected 180 days after TCRalphabeta/CD19-depleted stem cell transplant. These receptor sequences come from a male patient younger than 18 who had a stem cell transplant for acute lymphoblastic leukemia, so the T cells may come from the graft donor. CDR3s include the opening cysteine and the closing phenylalanine or tryptophan. D genes are given only for firm matches. A clone size is listed for some rows: how often the clone was seen (once, few, many), or a class if it is expanded.

len,v_gene,abundance,d_gene,j_gene,CDR3nt,CDR3aa
12,TRBV7-8,few,.,TRBJ1-1,TGTGCCAGCAGCTTAACGTACTCTGAAGCTTTCTTT,CASSLTYSEAFF
16,TRBV10-3,few,.,TRBJ2-2,TGTGCCATCAGTGAGAGCTTCCCAGGGTCCATCGGGGAGCTGTTTTTT,CAISESFPGSIGELFF
15,TRBV5-1,.,TRBD1,TRBJ2-7,TGCGCCAGCAGCAGGGGGGGACAGGGCTCCTACGAGCAGTACTTC,CASSRGGQGSYEQYF
18,TRBV11-2,.,TRBD2,TRBJ2-1,TGTGCCAGCAGCAAACTAGCGGGGCGGGGCTACTCCTACAATGAGCAGTTCTTC,CASSKLAGRGYSYNEQFF
14,TRBV6-1,.,.,TRBJ2-3,TGTGCCAGCAGCCCCAAATTTAACACAGATACGCAGTATTTT,CASSPKFNTDTQYF
12,TRBV10-1,.,.,TRBJ2-1,TGCGCCAGCAGTGTTGCGGCAGGGCCCAGGTTCTTC,CASSVAAGPRFF
16,TRBV7-2,.,TRBD1,TRBJ2-7,TGTGCCAGCAGCCCCTTTGACAGGGACCCGTCCTACGAGCAGTACTTC,CASSPFDRDPSYEQYF
13,TRBV2,few,.,TRBJ2-4,TGTGCCAGCAGTGGAATGGCCGGAGACATTCAGTACTTC,CASSGMAGDIQYF
13,TRBV20-1,.,.,TRBJ1-6,TGCAGTGCTAGAGGCTCGGGTTATTCACCCCTCCACTTT,CSARGSGYSPLHF
15,TRBV7-9,.,.,TRBJ2-1,TGTGCCAGCAGCACTCGCATCAGGCCGTACAATGAGCAGTTCTTC,CASSTRIRPYNEQFF